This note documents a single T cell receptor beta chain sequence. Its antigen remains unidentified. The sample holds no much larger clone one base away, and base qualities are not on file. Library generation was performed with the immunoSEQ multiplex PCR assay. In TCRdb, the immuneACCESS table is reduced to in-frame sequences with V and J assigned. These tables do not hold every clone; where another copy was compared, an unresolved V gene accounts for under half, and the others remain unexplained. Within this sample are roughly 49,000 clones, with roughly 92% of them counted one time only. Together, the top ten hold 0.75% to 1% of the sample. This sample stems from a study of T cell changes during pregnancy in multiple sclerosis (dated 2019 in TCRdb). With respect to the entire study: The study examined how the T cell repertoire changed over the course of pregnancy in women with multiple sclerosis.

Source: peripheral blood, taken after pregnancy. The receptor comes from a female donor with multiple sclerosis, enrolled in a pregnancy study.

The CDR3 protein sequence reads: CASSPGGADYGYTF. At the DNA level, the sequence is TGTGCCAGCAGCCCAGGGGGCGCTGACTATGGCTACACCTTC. The rearrangement combines TRBV6-5 with TRBJ1-2, with 8 bases matching TRBD1. Spanning cysteine to phenylalanine, the CDR3 consists of 14 amino acids. Only the CDR3 part of the read is kept: 42 bases, read in frame from the first base. Via the germline V gene, CDR1 is MNHEY and CDR2 SVGAGI. Here V drops 6 bases and J drops 3 bases, and the junction holds 6 bases not matched to any gene.